These 29 T cell receptor beta chains were sequenced from one sample in a study of esophageal squamous cell carcinoma under preoperative chemotherapy. Time point indicated: after preoperative PTX-NDP chemotherapy. TCRdb reprocessed the PCR reads with MiXCR, giving one entry per CDR3 protein. The sample gives 9,500 to 12,000 distinct CDR3 sequences, roughly 65% of which show up once; 29% is in the top ten. Sampling was carried out from a patient given preoperative chemotherapy. The receptors stem from a human donor with esophageal squamous cell carcinoma. The donor label of this sample is uncertain.

This sequence joins TRBV6-1 and TRBJ2-1; unclear D gene. The V gene lost 7 bases and the J gene lost 6 bases, with 16 bases spanning the gap. Per the germline V gene, CDR1 is MNHNS and CDR2 is SASEGT. The CDR3 covers 14 residues. Here the CDR3 reads CASIVTSTGNEQFF. CDR3 DNA: TGTGCCAGCATTGTCACCTCCACCGGCAATGAGCAGTTCTTC.

This clonotype was observed a few times. The V gene is TRBV6-1, the J gene TRBJ2-5, with TRBD1 matching 9 bases. Trimming cost V 0 bases and J 1 base; bases outside gene matches: 3. Germline V gives CDR1 MNHNS, CDR2 SASEGT. CDR3 size: 16 residues. In DNA form, the CDR3 reads TGTGCCAGCAGTGAAGCCCAGACAGGGGGCCAAGAGACCCAGTACTTC. This codes for CASSEAQTGGQETQYF.

The chain combines TRBV10-3 with TRBJ2-5; 8 nucleotides align to TRBD2. The junction had 7 bases not matched to a gene; V was cut back by 10 bases and J by 0 bases. The CDR3 runs 14 residues. From germline, CDR1 is ENHRY and CDR2 SYGVKD. The CDR3 spells CATGGVAYQETQYF. The CDR3 nucleotides are TGTGCCACCGGGGGGGTCGCGTACCAAGAGACCCAGTACTTC.

The chain is built from TRBV10-2 and TRBJ2-1; TRBD2 matches 8 bases. TRBJ2-7 matches the DNA end more closely, so the J call is doubtful. From germline, CDR1 is WSHSY and CDR2 SAAADI. The CDR3 length is 14 residues. The CDR3 sequence: CASRSGRLFDEQYF. The CDR3 DNA follows: TGCGCCAGCAGGAGCGGGAGATTGTTCGACGAGCAGTACTTC.

Concerning this clonotype: Because it lacks the conserved phenylalanine or tryptophan at the end, this CDR3 is likely a read error. V and J are TRBV7-2 and TRBJ2-1, with TRBD1 matching 10 bases. Trimming took 2 bases from V and 13 from J; bases not matched to a gene: 14. Per germline, CDR1 SGHTA and CDR2 FQGNSA. There are 16 residues in the CDR3. CDR3 loop: CASSLSSGQGKNIQFL. DNA of the CDR3: TGTGCCAGCAGCTTAAGTTCGGGACAGGGGAAAAACATTCAGTTCCTC.

This clonotype was seen only a few times. This chain uses TRBV6-5 with TRBJ2-1; TRBD2 matches at 7 bases. The length of the CDR3 is 15 residues. The junction had 9 bases not matched to a gene; V was cut back by 4 bases and J by 6 bases. CDR1 and CDR2 (germline): MNHEY, SVGAGI. The CDR3 protein is CASSFYKGRVNEQFF. The CDR3 nucleotides are TGTGCCAGCAGTTTTTACAAGGGGAGGGTCAATGAGCAGTTCTTC.

The chain carries TRBV11-2 and TRBJ1-1; D remains ambiguous. Germline CDR1 SGHAT, CDR2 FQNNGV. The V end lost 5 bases, the J end lost 1 base, and 14 bases lay between the germline ends. The CDR3 sequence is 15 residues long. The CDR3 sequence is CASSTRRSSNTEAFF. Written as DNA, the CDR3 is TGTGCCAGCAGCACCCGTCGGTCATCGAACACTGAAGCTTTCTTT.

This clonotype occurred once. The CDR3 protein is CASRPLAGGPDNEQFF. In nucleotides, the CDR3 is TGTGCCAGCAGACCACTAGCGGGAGGGCCCGACAATGAGCAGTTCTTC. The chain is built from TRBV6-1 and TRBJ2-1; 13 nucleotides match TRBD2. Trimming took 6 bases from V and 5 from J; bases not matched to a gene: 7. Germline CDR1 is MNHNS and CDR2 is SASEGT. This CDR3 is 16 amino acids long.

A remark on this clonotype: A junction boundary mismatches the germline segment, possibly from a read error. The rearrangement links TRBV6-1 to TRBJ2-5; a possible D gene is TRBD1 (5 bases). CDR3 size: 16 residues. Germline lookup yields CDR1 MNHNS and CDR2 SASEGT. The CDR3 spells CASAELWGRDPETQYF. In DNA form, the CDR3 reads TGTGCCAGTGCGGAGCTTTGGGGCCGCGACCCAGAGACCCAGTATTTC.

The chain is built from TRBV10-2 and TRBJ1-5; D ambiguous. The CDR3 spans 13 residues. CDR1 and CDR2 from the germline V gene are WSHSY and SAAADI. Trimming left V 3 bases short and J 6 bases short, with 9 bases between. For the CDR3, the DNA is TGCGCCAGCAGTGAAGGGTCAAGTCAGCCCCAGCATTTT. Protein product: CASSEGSSQPQHF.

This clonotype was seen more than once but under ten times. DNA of the CDR3: TGTGCCAGCAGTCCGGGGGACCAGGGGGATGAGCAGTACTTC. Translating it yields CASSPGDQGDEQYF. The V call is TRBV12-3 or TRBV12-4, the J call TRBJ2-4; D may be TRBD1 (7 bases). The V end lost 5 bases, the J end lost 13 bases, and 21 bases lay between the germline ends. There are 14 residues in the CDR3.

The chain has TRBV6-1 and TRBJ2-4, with TRBD2 as a possible D gene (6 bases). The J call is uncertain, as TRBJ2-3 better fits the DNA end. This CDR3 region has 17 residues. From germline, CDR1 is MNHNS and CDR2 SASEGT. The CDR3 DNA follows: TGTGCCAGCATCGCGGGTAGCGGAGAGTTCGGCACAAATATTCAGTATTTT. It encodes CASIAGSGEFGTNIQYF.

The chain carries TRBV6-5 and TRBJ2-1; no clear D. This CDR3 has 15 residues. V shed 2 bases and J shed 7 bases, with 15 bases lying between them. Germline V gene data show CDR1 as MNHEY and CDR2 as SVGAGI. The CDR3 DNA is TGTGCCAGCAGTTACGGGTTTGGTACAGATAATGAGCAGTTCTTC. The encoded protein is CASSYGFGTDNEQFF.

This clonotype was seen many times. The chain has TRBV6-5 and TRBJ2-7, with TRBD2 matching 11 bases. The CDR3 covers 13 residues. Germline lookup yields CDR1 MNHEY and CDR2 SVGAGI. V was clipped by 7 bases and J by 5 bases; unmatched bases: 4. The CDR3: CASTYSGRDEQYF. As DNA, the CDR3 is TGTGCCAGCACTTATAGCGGGAGGGACGAGCAGTACTTC.

This clonotype is classed as medium-sized. V and J are TRBV6-1 and TRBJ2-1; perhaps TRBD2 as D (6 bases). The better agreement between TRBJ2-7 and the DNA end casts doubt on the J call. The CDR3 loop spans 16 amino acids. CDR1 and CDR2 (germline): MNHNS, SASEGT. In DNA, the CDR3 is TGTGCCAGCAGTGAAGCGGGAACTAGCTACTACAATGAGCAGTACTTC. Translation: CASSEAGTSYYNEQYF.

Note on this clonotype: One end of the junction fails to match germline, which may point to a read error. The rearrangement uses TRBV6-1 and TRBJ2-3; D not certain. In germline, CDR1 is MNHNS, CDR2 SASEGT. The CDR3 spans 14 residues. The CDR3 nucleotides are TGTGCCAGCAGCCTGGGTCTCAACACCGATGCGCAGTTTTTT. It encodes CASSLGLNTDAQFF.

The rearrangement links TRBV6-1 to TRBJ2-1; weak D call: TRBD1 (6 bases). Deletions cut 2 bases from V and 9 bases from J, with 8 bases between. In germline, CDR1 is MNHNS, CDR2 SASEGT. This CDR3 is built from 12 residues. CDR3 bases: TGTGCCAGCAGTGAACCAGGGGTTGAGCAGTTCTTC. Amino acid sequence: CASSEPGVEQFF.

The chain is built from TRBV7-2 and TRBJ2-3; 8 bases fit TRBD2. The CDR3 contains 17 residues. In germline, CDR1 is SGHTA, CDR2 FQGNSA. J gave up 4 bases and V 5 bases, and 14 bases lay outside the gene matches. The CDR3 here is CASSAGAGGCGPDTQYF. CDR3 DNA: TGTGCCAGCAGCGCGGGGGCGGGGGGCTGTGGCCCAGATACGCAGTATTTT. Drawing the rest from reference TRBV7-2 and TRBJ2-3, the complete variable domain is GAGVSQSPSNKVTEKGKDVELRCDPISGHTALYWYRQSLGQGLEFLIYFQGNSAPDKSGLPSDRFSAERTGGSVSTLTIQRTQQEDSAVYLCASSAGAGGCGPDTQYFGPGTRLTVL.

Comments on this clonotype: No conserved phenylalanine or tryptophan is present at the end of the CDR3, so a read error is the likely explanation. The rearrangement joins TRBV6-5 to TRBJ2-5, with 9 bases matching TRBD1. The CDR3 length is 14 residues. The germline gives CDR1 MNHEY, CDR2 SVGAGI. The CDR3 DNA is TGTGCCAGGAGTTTTGACAGGGGGTATGAGACCCAGTACTTG. Residues: CARSFDRGYETQYL.

The chain couples TRBV6-1 to TRBJ2-1, with 13 bases lining up with TRBD2. The CDR3 runs 17 residues. With 1 base clipped from V and 10 bases from J, the junction kept 10 bases outside the gene matches. From germline, CDR1 is MNHNS and CDR2 SASEGT. The CDR3 reads CASSEGLAGGLSYEQFF. The CDR3 DNA is TGTGCCAGCAGTGAAGGACTAGCGGGAGGCCTGTCCTACGAGCAGTTCTTC.

The chain has TRBV6-1 and TRBJ2-3; TRBD2 matches 14 bases. The germline gives CDR1 MNHNS, CDR2 SASEGT. Trimming took 6 bases from V and 2 from J; bases not matched to a gene: 22. The CDR3 consists of 22 residues. The CDR3 region has the DNA TGTGCCAGCAGGGGGACTAAGCGGGGGCCGGGACTAGCGGGAGTCGACACAGATACGCAGTATTTT. It encodes CASRGTKRGPGLAGVDTDTQYF.

The V call is TRBV7-6, the J call TRBJ2-5; D is undetermined. The DNA matches TRBJ2-7 better at its end, which makes the J call doubtful. This CDR3 is 12 amino acids long. Germline-derived CDR1 and CDR2 are SGHVS and FNYEAQ. CDR3 residues: CASSPGDYEQYF. The CDR3 nucleotides read TGTGCCAGCAGCCCGGGCGACTACGAGCAGTACTTC.

The table lists this clonotype with many counts. V gene TRBV10-1 combines with J gene TRBJ2-2, with TRBD2 as a possible D gene (5 bases). The V end lost 8 bases, the J end lost 4 bases, and 11 bases lay between the germline ends. This CDR3 is 13 amino acids long. CDR1 and CDR2 from the germline V gene are WNHNN and SYGVQD (reference sequence). The CDR3 DNA is TGCGCCAGCTCCGAGGGTCTCACCGGGGAGCTGTTTTTT. This translates into CASSEGLTGELFF.

The chain joins TRBV6-1 to TRBJ2-3; TRBD1 matches at 7 bases. The CDR3 is made up of 17 amino acids. The J segment lost 8 bases and the V segment lost 6 bases, leaving 20 bases of the junction unmatched. Looked up from germline, CDR1 is MNHNS and CDR2 is SASEGT. CDR3 DNA: TGTGCCAGCAGCCCCCGGATAACTCGGACAGGACAGCGTACGCAGTATTTT. Translated: CASSPRITRTGQRTQYF.

The genes are TRBV7-6 and TRBJ1-1; D uncertain. The germline V gene encodes CDR1 SGHVS and CDR2 FNYEAQ. This CDR3 contains 14 residues. Trimming shortened V by 1 base and J by 2 bases, and 8 bases separated the two germline ends. Here the CDR3 reads CASSLEPANTEAFF. The CDR3 bases are TGTGCCAGCAGCTTAGAGCCCGCAAACACTGAAGCTTTCTTT. Full variable domain (missing parts from reference TRBV7-6 and TRBJ1-1): GAGVSQSPRYKVTKRGQDVALRCDPISGHVSLYWYRQALGQGPEFLTYFNYEAQQDKSGLPNDRFSAERPEGSISTLTIQRTEQRDSAMYRCASSLEPANTEAFFGQGTRLTVV.

V usage is TRBV11-3 and J usage is TRBJ1-2; the D gene is possibly TRBD1 (5 bases). V gave up 6 bases and J gave up 7 bases, with 12 bases separating them. The CDR3 totals 12 residues. CDR1 and CDR2 (germline): SGHNT, YENEEA. The DNA for the CDR3 is TGTGCCAGCAGTAAGCAGGGAGCTGGCTACACCTTC. The encoded protein is CASSKQGAGYTF. The entire variable domain, with the rest obtained from reference TRBV11-3 and TRBJ1-2, is as follows: EAGVVQSPRYKIIEKKQPVAFWCNPISGHNTLYWYLQNLGQGPELLIRYENEEAVDDSQLPKDRFSAERLKGVDSTLKIQPAELGDSAVYLCASSKQGAGYTFGSGTRLTVV.

Concerning this clonotype itself: At one boundary the junction diverges from the germline segment, which might be a read error. This chain uses TRBV10-3 with TRBJ2-3; maybe TRBD2 (7 bases). CDR3 length: 15 residues. Germline CDR1 is ENHRY and CDR2 is SYGVKD. The DNA of the CDR3 is TGTGCCACGGGGGACGGGGGCGGGGGCCACGAGACGCAGTATTTC. This translates into CATGDGGGGHETQYF.

The genes are TRBV11-1 and TRBJ2-1, with a possible D match to TRBD2 (6 bases). Near its end, the DNA agrees better with TRBJ2-7, so the J call may be wrong. Per the germline V gene, CDR1 is SGHAT and CDR2 is FQDESV (reference sequence). The CDR3 runs 13 residues. CDR3 sequence reads: CASSSGGPNEQYF. DNA of the CDR3: TGTGCCAGCAGCTCTGGAGGGCCTAATGAGCAGTACTTC.

A note on this clonotype: Just one base apart from a much larger clone, this may be a read error. The gene calls are TRBV27 and TRBJ2-1; TRBD1 might be the D (6 bases). The J call is in doubt because the DNA end fits TRBJ2-7 better. The CDR3 has 13 amino acids. Germline V gene lookup returns CDR1 MNHEY and CDR2 SMNVEV (reference sequence). CDR3 sequence reads: CASSRLGDNEQYF. The CDR3 nucleotides read TGTGCCAGCAGTCGTCTGGGGGACAATGAGCAGTACTTC.